This TCR beta chain was profiled in a study of blood T cell repertoires in COVID-19 (dated by TCRdb to the early 2020s). In the study overall: Samples from collaborators originated in the United States, Italy and Spain and spanned both the acute and convalescent phases of COVID-19. The prospective study material was composed of cDNA or gDNA derived from T cells, B-cell-depleted T cells, or PBMCs. Deeply sampled blood TCRbeta repertoires from subjects exposed to, actively infected with, or recovered from COVID-19 were included in the dataset. The repertoires were released in a freely available public database intended as a resource for research on the immune response to SARS-CoV-2. Samples were obtained from the ongoing ImmuneRACE study (first 160 participants) and from some 1,300 subjects provided by 6 global collaborators. The sample metadata nearly always contained a de-identified subject ID, COVID-19 status, age in years and sex. HLA class I and class II types, where available, came from metadata supplied by the sample provider rather than from assay-based typing. The paper as a whole reports these results and caveats: Clinical and demographic metadata were provided uncurated, with the amount varying by source and participant.

This clone has only a few counts. Its binding antigen is unknown. Base qualities are not at hand, and no much larger clone is one base apart. TCRbeta CDR3 regions were amplified from genomic DNA by means of the immunoSEQ Assay, a bias-controlled multiplex PCR. For the original study's pipeline: Nucleated cell counts per sample were estimated from amplification of reference gene primers within the assay. Sequence reads were collapsed and filtered to measure the absolute abundance of every unique TCRbeta CDR3 rearrangement. For each sample, productive Simpson clonality was calculated as the square root of Simpson's diversity index across productive rearrangements. TCRdb carries this immuneACCESS record with in-frame sequences only. Its versions omit some clonotypes, under half of them owing to an unresolved V gene in the studies checked, with the rest unexplained. The V and J calls and clone size were taken over from that table, and D and trimming were inferred from the DNA. The sample contains roughly 250,000 clones, around 83% of them found a single time. Of the sample, more than 9.5% is held by the ten largest clones.

Relative to germline, V is missing 1 base and J is missing 3 bases, with 4 bases of the junction outside any gene match. CDR1 and CDR2, per the germline V gene, are SGHDN and FVKESK. The CDR3 measures 15 amino acids from cysteine to phenylalanine. Only CDR3 DNA is held: 45 bases, read in frame from base 1. Each collaborating institution followed its own protocols to collect whole blood in K2EDTA tubes. For TCRbeta analysis, collaborators shipped samples as frozen whole blood, isolated PBMCs, or DNA extracted from either of those sample types. The receptor's source is a woman aged 80 or over with acute or convalescent COVID-19. Sequenced material: peripheral blood. The chain is assembled from TRBV14 and TRBJ2-7, with 9 bases aligning to TRBD1. The sequence in DNA is TGTGCCAGCAGCCAAGCCGGGACAGGGAGCTACGAGCAGTACTTC. Its protein reads: CASSQAGTGSYEQYF.